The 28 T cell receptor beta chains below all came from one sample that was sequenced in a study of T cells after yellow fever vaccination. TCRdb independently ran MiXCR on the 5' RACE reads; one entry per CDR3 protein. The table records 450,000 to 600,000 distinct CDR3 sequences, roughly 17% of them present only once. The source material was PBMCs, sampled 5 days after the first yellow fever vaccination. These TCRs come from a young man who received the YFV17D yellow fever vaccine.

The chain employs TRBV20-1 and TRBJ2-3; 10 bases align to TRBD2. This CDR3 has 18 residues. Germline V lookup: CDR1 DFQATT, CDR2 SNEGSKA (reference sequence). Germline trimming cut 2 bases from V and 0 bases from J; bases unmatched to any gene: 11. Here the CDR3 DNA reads TGCAGTGCTAGAAGGAAGCGGGGGGGATTACCTAGCACAGATACGCAGTATTTT. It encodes CSARRKRGGLPSTDTQYF.

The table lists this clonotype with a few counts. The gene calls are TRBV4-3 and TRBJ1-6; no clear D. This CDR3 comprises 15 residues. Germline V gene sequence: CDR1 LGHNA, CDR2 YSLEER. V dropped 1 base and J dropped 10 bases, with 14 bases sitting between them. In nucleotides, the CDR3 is TGCGCCAGCAGCCAAGTGGTGGGATCCCAATCACCCCTCCACTTT. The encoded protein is CASSQVVGSQSPLHF.

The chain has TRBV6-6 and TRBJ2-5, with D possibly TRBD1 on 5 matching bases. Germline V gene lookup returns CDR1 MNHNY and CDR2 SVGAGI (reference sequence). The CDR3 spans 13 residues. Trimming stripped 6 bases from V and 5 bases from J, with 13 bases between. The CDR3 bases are TGTGCCAGCAGATTCAGGGTGTGGGAGACCCAGTACTTC. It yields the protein CASRFRVWETQYF.

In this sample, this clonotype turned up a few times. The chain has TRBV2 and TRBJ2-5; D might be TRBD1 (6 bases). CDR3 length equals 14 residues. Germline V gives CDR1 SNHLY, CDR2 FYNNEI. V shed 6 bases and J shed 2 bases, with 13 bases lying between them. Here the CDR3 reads CASSIRTDQETQYF. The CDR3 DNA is TGTGCCAGCAGCATCAGGACAGATCAAGAGACCCAGTACTTC.

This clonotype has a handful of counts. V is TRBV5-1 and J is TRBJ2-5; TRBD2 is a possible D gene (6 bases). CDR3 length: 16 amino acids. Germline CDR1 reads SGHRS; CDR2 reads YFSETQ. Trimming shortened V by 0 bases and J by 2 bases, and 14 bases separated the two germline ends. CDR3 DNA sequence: TGCGCCAGCAGCTTGGAGCCACCGGGAGCGCAAGAGACCCAGTACTTC. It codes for CASSLEPPGAQETQYF.

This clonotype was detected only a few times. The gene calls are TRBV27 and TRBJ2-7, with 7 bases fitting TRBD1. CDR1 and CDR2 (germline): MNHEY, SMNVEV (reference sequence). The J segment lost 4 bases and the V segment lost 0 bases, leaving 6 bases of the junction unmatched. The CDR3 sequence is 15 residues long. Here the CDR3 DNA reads TGTGCCAGCAGTTTATCTAGCCAGGGGGATTACGAGCAGTACGTC. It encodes CASSLSSQGDYEQYV.

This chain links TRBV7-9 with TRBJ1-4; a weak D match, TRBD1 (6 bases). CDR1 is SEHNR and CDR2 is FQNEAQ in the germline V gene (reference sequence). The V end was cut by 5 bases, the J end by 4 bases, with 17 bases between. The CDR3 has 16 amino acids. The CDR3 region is CASSIARQALNEKLFF. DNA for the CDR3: TGTGCCAGCAGCATCGCGAGACAGGCGCTTAATGAAAAACTGTTTTTT.

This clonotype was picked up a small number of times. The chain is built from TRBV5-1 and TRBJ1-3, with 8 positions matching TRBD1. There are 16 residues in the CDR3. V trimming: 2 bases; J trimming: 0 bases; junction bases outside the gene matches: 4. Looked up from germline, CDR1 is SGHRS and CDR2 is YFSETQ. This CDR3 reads CASSFSTGGSGNTIYF. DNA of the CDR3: TGCGCCAGCAGCTTTTCCACAGGGGGCTCTGGAAACACCATATATTTT.

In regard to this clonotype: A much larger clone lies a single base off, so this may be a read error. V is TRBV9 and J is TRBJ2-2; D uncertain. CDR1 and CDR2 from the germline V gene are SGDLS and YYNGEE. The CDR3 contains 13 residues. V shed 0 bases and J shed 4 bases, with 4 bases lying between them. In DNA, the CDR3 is TGTGCCAGCAGCGTAGAGAGCACCGGGGAGCTGTTTTTT. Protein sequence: CASSVESTGELFF.

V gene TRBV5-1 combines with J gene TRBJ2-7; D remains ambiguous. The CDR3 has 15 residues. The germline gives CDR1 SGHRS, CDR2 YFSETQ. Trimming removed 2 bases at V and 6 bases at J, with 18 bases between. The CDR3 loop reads CASSFGTPSTGEQYF. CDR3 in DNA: TGCGCCAGCAGCTTCGGAACACCCTCGACGGGCGAGCAGTACTTC.

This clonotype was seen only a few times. The CDR3 DNA sequence: TGCGCCAGCAGCCTTAACAGGGAAAGCGAGCAGTACTTC. Encoded protein: CASSLNRESEQYF. The chain links TRBV5-1 to TRBJ2-7; D is possibly TRBD1 (6 bases). The CDR3 is 13 amino acids. Looked up from germline, CDR1 is SGHRS and CDR2 is YFSETQ. V lost 4 bases, J lost 6 bases, and 14 bases lay in between.

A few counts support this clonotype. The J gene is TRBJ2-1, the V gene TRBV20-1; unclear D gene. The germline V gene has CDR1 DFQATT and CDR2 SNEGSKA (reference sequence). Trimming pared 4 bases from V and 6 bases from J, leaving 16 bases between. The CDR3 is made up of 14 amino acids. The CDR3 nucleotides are TGCAGTGCTATTTACAAGGTGGGGTCCAATGAGCAGTTCTTC. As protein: CSAIYKVGSNEQFF.

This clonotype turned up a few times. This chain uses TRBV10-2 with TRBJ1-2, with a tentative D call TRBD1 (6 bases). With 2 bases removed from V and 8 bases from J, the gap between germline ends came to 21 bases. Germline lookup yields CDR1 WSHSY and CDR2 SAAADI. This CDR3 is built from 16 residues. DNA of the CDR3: TGCGCCAGCAGTGAGACCCCAGGGGCCCCCGGTAGAGGCTACACCTTC. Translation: CASSETPGAPGRGYTF.

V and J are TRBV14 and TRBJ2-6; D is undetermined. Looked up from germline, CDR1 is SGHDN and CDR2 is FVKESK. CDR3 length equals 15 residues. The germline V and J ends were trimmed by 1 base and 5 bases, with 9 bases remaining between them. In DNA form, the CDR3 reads TGTGCCAGCAGCCAAGCCCTGGAATGGGCCAACGTCCTGACTTTC. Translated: CASSQALEWANVLTF.

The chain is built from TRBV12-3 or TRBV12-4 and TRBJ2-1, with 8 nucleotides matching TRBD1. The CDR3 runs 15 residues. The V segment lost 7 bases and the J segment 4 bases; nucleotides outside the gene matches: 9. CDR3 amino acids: CASTIRTGIYNEQFF. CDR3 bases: TGTGCCAGCACTATTCGGACAGGGATTTACAATGAGCAGTTCTTC.

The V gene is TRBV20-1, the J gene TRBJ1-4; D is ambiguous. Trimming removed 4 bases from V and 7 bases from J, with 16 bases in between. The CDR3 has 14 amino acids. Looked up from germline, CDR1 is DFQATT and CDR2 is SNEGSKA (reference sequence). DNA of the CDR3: TGCAGTGCTACACTACATGCCGGTGGTGAAAAACTGTTTTTT. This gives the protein CSATLHAGGEKLFF.

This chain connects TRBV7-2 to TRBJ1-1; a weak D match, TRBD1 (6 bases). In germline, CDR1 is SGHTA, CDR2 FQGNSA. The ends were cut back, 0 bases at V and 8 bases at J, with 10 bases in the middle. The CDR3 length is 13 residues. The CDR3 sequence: CASSLAPGTEAFF. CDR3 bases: TGTGCCAGCAGCTTAGCCCCCGGGACAGAAGCTTTCTTT.

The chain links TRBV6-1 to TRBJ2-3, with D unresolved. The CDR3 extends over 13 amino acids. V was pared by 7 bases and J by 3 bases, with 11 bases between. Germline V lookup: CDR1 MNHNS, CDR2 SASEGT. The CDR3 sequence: CASNLGSTDTQYF. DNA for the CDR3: TGTGCCAGCAATCTAGGATCAACAGATACGCAGTATTTT.

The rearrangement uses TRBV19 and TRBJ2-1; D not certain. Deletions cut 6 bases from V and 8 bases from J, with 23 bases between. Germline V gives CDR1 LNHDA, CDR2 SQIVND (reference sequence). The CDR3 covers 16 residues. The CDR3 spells CASSTLTGPPKDEQFF. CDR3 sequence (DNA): TGTGCCAGTAGCACTCTCACGGGTCCCCCTAAAGATGAGCAGTTCTTC.

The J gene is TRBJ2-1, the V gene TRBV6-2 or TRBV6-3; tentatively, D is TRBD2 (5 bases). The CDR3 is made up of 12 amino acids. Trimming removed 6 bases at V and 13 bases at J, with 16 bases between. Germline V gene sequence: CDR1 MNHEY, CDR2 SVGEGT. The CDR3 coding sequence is TGTGCCAGCAGAGACCACGGGATGGATCAGTTCTTC. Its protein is CASRDHGMDQFF.

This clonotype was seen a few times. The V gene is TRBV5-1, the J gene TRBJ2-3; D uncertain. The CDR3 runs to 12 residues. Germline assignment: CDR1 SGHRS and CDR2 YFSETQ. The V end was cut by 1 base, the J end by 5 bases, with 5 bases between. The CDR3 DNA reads TGCGCCAGCAGCTTGTGGCAAGATACGCAGTATTTT. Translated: CASSLWQDTQYF. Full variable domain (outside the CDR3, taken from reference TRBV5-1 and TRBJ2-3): KAGVTQTPRYLIKTRGQQVTLSCSPISGHRSVSWYQQTPGQGLQFLFEYFSETQRNKGNFPGRFSGRQFSNSRSEMNVSTLELGDSALYLCASSLWQDTQYFGPGTRLTVL.

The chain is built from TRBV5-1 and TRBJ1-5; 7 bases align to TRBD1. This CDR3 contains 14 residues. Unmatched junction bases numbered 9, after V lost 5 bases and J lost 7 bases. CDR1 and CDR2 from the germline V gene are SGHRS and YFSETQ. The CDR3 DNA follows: TGCGCCAGCAGACCCGACAGGGAAACACAGCCCCAGCATTTT. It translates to CASRPDRETQPQHF.

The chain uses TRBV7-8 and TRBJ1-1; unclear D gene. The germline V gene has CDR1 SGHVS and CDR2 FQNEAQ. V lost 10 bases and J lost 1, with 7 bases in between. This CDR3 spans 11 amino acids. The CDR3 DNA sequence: TGTGCCACCTCTACGAACACTGAAGCTTTCTTT. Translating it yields CATSTNTEAFF.

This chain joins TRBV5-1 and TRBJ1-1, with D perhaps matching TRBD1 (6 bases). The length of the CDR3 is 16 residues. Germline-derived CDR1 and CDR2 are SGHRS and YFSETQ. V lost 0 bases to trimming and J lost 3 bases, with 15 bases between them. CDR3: CASSLAPAGADTEAFF. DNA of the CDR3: TGCGCCAGCAGCTTGGCCCCAGCGGGGGCGGACACTGAAGCTTTCTTT.

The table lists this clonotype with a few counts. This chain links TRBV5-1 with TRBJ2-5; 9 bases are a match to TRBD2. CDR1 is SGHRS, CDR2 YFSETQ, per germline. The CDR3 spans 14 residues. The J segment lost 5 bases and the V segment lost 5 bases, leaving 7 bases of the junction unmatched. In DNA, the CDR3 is TGCGCCAGCAGTTCACAGCGGGGGGACGAGACCCAGTACTTC. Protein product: CASSSQRGDETQYF.

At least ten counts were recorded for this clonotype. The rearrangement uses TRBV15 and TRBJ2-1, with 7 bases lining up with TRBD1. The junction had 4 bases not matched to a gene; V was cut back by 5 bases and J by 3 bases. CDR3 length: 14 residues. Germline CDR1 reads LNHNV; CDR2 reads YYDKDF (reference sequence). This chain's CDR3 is CATSPGQSYNEQFF. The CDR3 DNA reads TGTGCCACCAGCCCGGGACAGAGCTACAATGAGCAGTTCTTC.

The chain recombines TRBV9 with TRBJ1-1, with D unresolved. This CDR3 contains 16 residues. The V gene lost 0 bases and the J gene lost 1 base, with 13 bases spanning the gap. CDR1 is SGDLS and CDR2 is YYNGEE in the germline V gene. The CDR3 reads CASSVAFGLTNTEAFF. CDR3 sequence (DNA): TGTGCCAGCAGCGTAGCATTTGGACTGACGAACACTGAAGCTTTCTTT.

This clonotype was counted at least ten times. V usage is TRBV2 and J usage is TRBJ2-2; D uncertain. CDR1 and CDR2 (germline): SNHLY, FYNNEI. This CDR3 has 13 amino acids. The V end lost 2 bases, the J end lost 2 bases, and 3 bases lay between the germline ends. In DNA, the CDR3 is TGTGCCAGCAGTGAAAGCAACACCGGGGAGCTGTTTTTT. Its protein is CASSESNTGELFF.